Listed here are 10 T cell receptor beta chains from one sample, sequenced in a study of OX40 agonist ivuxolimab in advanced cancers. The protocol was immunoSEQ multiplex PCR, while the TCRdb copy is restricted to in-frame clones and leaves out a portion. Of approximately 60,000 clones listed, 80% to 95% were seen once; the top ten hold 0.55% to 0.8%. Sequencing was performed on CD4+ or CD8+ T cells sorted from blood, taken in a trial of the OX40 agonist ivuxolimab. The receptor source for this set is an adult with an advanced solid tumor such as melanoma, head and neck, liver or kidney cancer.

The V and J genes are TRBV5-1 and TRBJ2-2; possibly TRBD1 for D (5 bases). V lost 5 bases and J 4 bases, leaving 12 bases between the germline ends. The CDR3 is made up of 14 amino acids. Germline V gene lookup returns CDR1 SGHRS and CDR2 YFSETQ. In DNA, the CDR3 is TGCGCCAGCAGTATTCAGGGAACCACCGGGGAGCTGTTTTTT. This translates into CASSIQGTTGELFF.

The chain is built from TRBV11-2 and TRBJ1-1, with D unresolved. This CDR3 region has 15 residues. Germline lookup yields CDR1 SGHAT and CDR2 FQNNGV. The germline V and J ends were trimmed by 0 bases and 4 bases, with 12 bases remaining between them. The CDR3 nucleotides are TGTGCCAGCAGCTTAGATCTATCCCTCCGCACTGAAGCTTTCTTT. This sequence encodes CASSLDLSLRTEAFF.

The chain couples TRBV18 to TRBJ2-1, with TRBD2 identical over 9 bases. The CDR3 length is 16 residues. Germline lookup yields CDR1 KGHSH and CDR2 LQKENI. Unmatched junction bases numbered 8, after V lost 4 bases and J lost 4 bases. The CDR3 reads CASSQTGTSRYNEQFF. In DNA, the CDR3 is TGTGCCAGCTCACAGACCGGGACTAGCAGATACAATGAGCAGTTCTTC.

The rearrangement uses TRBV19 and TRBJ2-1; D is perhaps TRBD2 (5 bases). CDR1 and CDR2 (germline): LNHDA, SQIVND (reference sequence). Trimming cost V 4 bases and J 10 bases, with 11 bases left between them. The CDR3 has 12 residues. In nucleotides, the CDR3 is TGTGCCAGTAGTACCCTAGCACAAGAGCAGTTCTTC. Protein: CASSTLAQEQFF. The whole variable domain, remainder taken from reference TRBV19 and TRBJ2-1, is DGGITQSPKYLFRKEGQNVTLSCEQNLNHDAMYWYRQDPGQGLRLIYYSQIVNDFQKGDIAEGYSVSREKKESFPLTVTSAQKNPTAFYLCASSTLAQEQFFGPGTRLTVL.

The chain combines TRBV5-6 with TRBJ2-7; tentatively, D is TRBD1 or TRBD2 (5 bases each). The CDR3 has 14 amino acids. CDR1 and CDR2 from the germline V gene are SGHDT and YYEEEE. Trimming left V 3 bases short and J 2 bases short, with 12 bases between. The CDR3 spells CASSYGTITYEQYF. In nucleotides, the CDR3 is TGTGCCAGCAGCTACGGGACCATTACCTACGAGCAGTACTTC.

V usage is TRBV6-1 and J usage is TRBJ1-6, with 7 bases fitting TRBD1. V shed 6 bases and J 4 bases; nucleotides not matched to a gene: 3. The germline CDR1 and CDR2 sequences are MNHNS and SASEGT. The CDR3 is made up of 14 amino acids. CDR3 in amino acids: CASRGTEYNSPLHF. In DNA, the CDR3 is TGTGCCAGCAGGGGGACAGAATATAATTCACCCCTCCACTTT.

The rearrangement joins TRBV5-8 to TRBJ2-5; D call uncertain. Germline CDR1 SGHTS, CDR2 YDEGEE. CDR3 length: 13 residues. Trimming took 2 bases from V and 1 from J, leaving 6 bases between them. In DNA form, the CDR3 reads TGTGCCAGCAGCTTAAACACCCAAGAGACCCAGTACTTC. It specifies CASSLNTQETQYF.

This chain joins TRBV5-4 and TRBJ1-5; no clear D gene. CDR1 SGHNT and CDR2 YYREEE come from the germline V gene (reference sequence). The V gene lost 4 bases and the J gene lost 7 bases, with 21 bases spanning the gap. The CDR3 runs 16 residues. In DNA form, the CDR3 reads TGTGCCAGCAGCCTCGAACCCATCTCAATATTACAGCCCCAGCATTTT. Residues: CASSLEPISILQPQHF.

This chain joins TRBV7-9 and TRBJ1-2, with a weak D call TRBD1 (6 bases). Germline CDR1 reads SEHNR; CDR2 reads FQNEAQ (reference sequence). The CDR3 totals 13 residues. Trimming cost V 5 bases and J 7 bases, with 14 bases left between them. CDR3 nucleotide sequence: TGTGCCAGCAGCAAGACAGGCGGGGGTGGCTACACCTTC. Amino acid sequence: CASSKTGGGGYTF.

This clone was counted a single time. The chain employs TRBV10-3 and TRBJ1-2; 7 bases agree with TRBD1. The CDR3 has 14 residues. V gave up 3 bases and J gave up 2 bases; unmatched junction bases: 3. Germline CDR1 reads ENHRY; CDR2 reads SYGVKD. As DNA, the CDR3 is TGTGCCATCAGTGAAGGCAGGGGGAACTATGGCTACACCTTC. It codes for CAISEGRGNYGYTF.